This is a list of T cell receptor beta chains from one sample in a study of circulating tumor DNA in untreated peripheral T-cell lymphoma. Data came from immunoSEQ multiplex PCR; TCRdb stores just in-frame clones and leaves some out. This table holds 850 to 1,200 clones, approximately 80% found once. Sequenced: tumor tissue. These receptor sequences come from a human donor with peripheral T-cell lymphoma. CDR3s include the opening cysteine and the closing phenylalanine or tryptophan. Fields, in order: V gene, clone size, D gene, J gene, CDR3 DNA, CDR3 protein. D genes are given only for firm matches. Clone size, where shown, is once, few, many, or a class for clones that have expanded.

TRBV30	.	.	TRBJ2-3	TGTGCCTGGAGCGCCTCAGGTACAGATACGCAGTATTTT	CAWSASGTDTQYF
TRBV19	.	TRBD1	TRBJ1-1	TGTGCCAGTAGCGTCCCGGGACAGGGCACGGGAGTCGGGGCTTTCTTT	CASSVPGQGTGVGAFF
TRBV23-1	.	.	TRBJ2-1	TGCGCCAGCAGCCAAAGGAGGGCCGAGGACAATGAACAGTTCTTC	CASSQRRAEDNEQFF
TRBV6-8	.	TRBD2	TRBJ2-3	TGTGCCAGCAGTTACTCTGGCGGGGGGGCAGATACGCAGTATTTT	CASSYSGGGADTQYF
TRBV6-7	.	.	TRBJ2-1	TGTGCCAGCAGTGAGGGAGACTACAATGAGCAGTTCTTC	CASSEGDYNEQFF
TRBV6-8	few	TRBD1	TRBJ2-7	TGTGCCAGCAACTCAGGGGGATACGAGCAGTACTTC	CASNSGGYEQYF
TRBV18	.	TRBD1	TRBJ2-7	TGTGCCAGCTCTCCAAAACAGGGGAGCGTCTACGAGCAGTACTTC	CASSPKQGSVYEQYF
TRBV6-8	.	.	TRBJ2-7	TGTGCCAGCAACTCGGCTAGCGCTACCTACGAGCAGTACTTT	CASNSASATYEQYF
TRBV7-1	.	TRBD1	TRBJ1-5	TGTGCCAGCAGCCCCATCCGGGACAGGGAAGGGGATCAGCCCCAGCATTTT	CASSPIRDREGDQPQHF
TRBV19	few	.	TRBJ1-2	TGTGCCAGTAGTTTGCCCCAGAACTATGGCTACACCTTC	CASSLPQNYGYTF
TRBV6-8	.	TRBD1	TRBJ1-3	TGTGCCAGCAGTTTCTCCGGGACAGTCGGAAACACCATATATTTT	CASSFSGTVGNTIYF
TRBV19	.	TRBD2	TRBJ2-5	TGTGCCAGTAGTGTCGGACTAGCGGGAGGGCCTTGGGAGACCCAGTACTTC	CASSVGLAGGPWETQYF
TRBV6-8	once	.	TRBJ1-5	TGTGCCAGCAGAGAAACAGGACCCTATAGCAATCAGCCCCAGCATTTT	CASRETGPYSNQPQHF
TRBV6-8	.	.	TRBJ2-2	TGTGCCAGCAGATACCGGGTCTTAACGAACACCGGGGAGCTGTTTTTT	CASRYRVLTNTGELFF
TRBV18	.	.	TRBJ1-2	TGTGCTAGCTCATCGCGACAGAGTAACTATGGCTACACCTTT	CASSSRQSNYGYTF
TRBV19	.	TRBD2	TRBJ2-3	TGTGCCAGTAACGGGGGGGCCGCAGATACGCAGTATTTT	CASNGGAADTQYF
TRBV5-1	.	.	TRBJ1-2	TGCGCCAGCAGCCCCACTCGAGGGGCTAACTATGGCTACATCTTC	CASSPTRGANYGYIF
TRBV18	.	TRBD1	TRBJ2-7	TGTGCCAGCTCACCGAGAGACAGGGGCCAAACCTACGAGCAGTACTTC	CASSPRDRGQTYEQYF
TRBV11-3	.	TRBD1	TRBJ1-1	TGTGCCAGCAGCTTACCCAGGGACAGGACGAACACTGAAGCTTTCTTT	CASSLPRDRTNTEAFF
TRBV30	.	.	TRBJ1-2	TGTGCCTGGAGTCAGGGCAGGCGTGGCTACATCTTC	CAWSQGRRGYIF
TRBV11-3	.	.	TRBJ2-7	TGTGCCAGCAGCCCCTTCGGTAGCGCCGGGAACGAGCAGTACTTC	CASSPFGSAGNEQYF
TRBV4-1	few	TRBD2	TRBJ2-1	TGCGCCAGCAGCCCCGGGACTAGCGGGGGCTACAATGAGCAGTTCTTC	CASSPGTSGGYNEQFF
TRBV5-1	.	TRBD2	TRBJ2-7	TGCGCCAGCAGCTTGGGGGAGGTTTCTAGCGGGAGCGAGCAGTACTTC	CASSLGEVSSGSEQYF
TRBV6-8	.	.	TRBJ1-6	TGTGCCCGGGGGGGCCGCAATTCACCCCTCCACTTT	CARGGRNSPLHF
TRBV4-1	.	.	TRBJ2-7	TGCGCCAGCAGCCCAACAGACACCTACTCCTACGAGCAGTACTTC	CASSPTDTYSYEQYF
TRBV9	.	TRBD2	TRBJ2-1	TGTGCCAGCAGCCCTAGCGGGGGGAGCTCCTACAATGAGCAGTTCTTC	CASSPSGGSSYNEQFF
TRBV27	.	.	TRBJ2-7	TGTGCCAGCACCTGGGGTACGGGTACAGCCAAGGAGCAGTACTTC	CASTWGTGTAKEQYF
TRBV18	.	TRBD2	TRBJ2-1	TGTGCCAGCTCACCACCGAGGCTAGCGGGAAACGATGAGCAATTCTTC	CASSPPRLAGNDEQFF
TRBV11-3	.	TRBD1	TRBJ2-5	TGTGCCAGCAGCTCGAGAACAGGGGGCTCCGAGACCCAGTACTTC	CASSSRTGGSETQYF
TRBV15	.	TRBD1	TRBJ1-2	TGTACCACCAGCAGAGATCCGGGGACAGGGGCCAACTATGGCTACACCTTC	CTTSRDPGTGANYGYTF
TRBV5-1	.	TRBD1	TRBJ2-7	TGCACCAGCAGCCAAGATCGGGACAGCTACGAGCAGTACTTC	CTSSQDRDSYEQYF
TRBV7-6	.	.	TRBJ2-7	TGTGCCAGCAGTGGGGCAGCTGACTCCTATGAGCAGTACTTC	CASSGAADSYEQYF
TRBV5-1	.	TRBD2	TRBJ2-3	TGCGCCAGCAGCTTGCAAACTAGCGCAGCAGATACGCAGTATTTT	CASSLQTSAADTQYF
TRBV19	.	TRBD1	TRBJ2-7	TGTGCCAGTAGTGGGACAGGCGGCTCCTACGAGCAGTACTTC	CASSGTGGSYEQYF
TRBV28	.	.	TRBJ2-5	TGTGCCAGCAGTTTTCCCGGGGATCGGGAGACCCAGTACTTC	CASSFPGDRETQYF
TRBV5-1	.	.	TRBJ2-3	TGCGCCAGCAGCTTGACGGGGGCGAGCACAGATACGCAGTATTTT	CASSLTGASTDTQYF
TRBV19	.	.	TRBJ1-1	TGTGCCAGTAGTGAAGGACTGGGGAACACTGAAGCTTTCTTT	CASSEGLGNTEAFF
TRBV5-1	.	.	TRBJ2-5	TGCGCCAGCAGCTTGTCGTCTTACCAAGAGACCCAGTACTTC	CASSLSSYQETQYF
TRBV18	.	.	TRBJ2-7	TGTGCCAGCTCCCCGGCGGGGAAGACCTACGAGCAGTACTTC	CASSPAGKTYEQYF
TRBV19	.	.	TRBJ1-1	TGTGCCAGTAGTCCCCTCCGGGTCAGGGGAGGTGAAGCTTTTTTT	CASSPLRVRGGEAFF
TRBV7-5	once	.	TRBJ2-3	TGTGCCAGCAGCCCGCGGACTAGCGGGAGGGCCGGCACGCAGTATTTT	CASSPRTSGRAGTQYF
TRBV5-1	.	.	TRBJ1-4	TGCGCCAGCAGCTTTAAGAGCACAACTAATGAAAAACTGTTTTTT	CASSFKSTTNEKLFF
TRBV11-1	once	TRBD2	TRBJ2-3	TGTGTCAGCAGCTTTCGACTAGCTTCAGATACGCAGTATTTT	CVSSFRLASDTQYF
TRBV2	.	.	TRBJ2-7	TGTGCCAGCAGGGACCGCCTCTCCTACGAGCAGTACTTC	CASRDRLSYEQYF
TRBV29-1	.	TRBD2	TRBJ2-7	TGCAGCATTCCTACCGGGACTAGTGGCGAGCAATACTTC	CSIPTGTSGEQYF
TRBV7-6	.	TRBD1	TRBJ2-3	TGTGCCAGCAGCTTGGGGGGACAGGATACGTTCACAGATACGCAGTATTTT	CASSLGGQDTFTDTQYF
TRBV19	.	.	TRBJ1-5	TGTGCCAGTAGTGACAGAGTGGATCAGCCCCAGCATTTT	CASSDRVDQPQHF
TRBV2	.	.	TRBJ2-5	TGTGCCAGCAGGCGAAGGGAAGGGTACCAAGAGACCCAGTACTTC	CASRRREGYQETQYF
TRBV18	few	TRBD1	TRBJ2-7	TGTGCCAGCTCACTCCAGCGACAGGGGTTACACGAGCAGTACTTC	CASSLQRQGLHEQYF
TRBV15	.	TRBD1	TRBJ2-4	TGTGCCACCAGCACCCTGGGACAGCTTGCCCTACGGGGGTACTTC	CATSTLGQLALRGYF
TRBV14	.	TRBD1	TRBJ2-3	TGTGCCAGCAGCCAGTACAGGGGGCATTCAGATACGCAGTATTTT	CASSQYRGHSDTQYF
TRBV6-8	.	TRBD2	TRBJ2-1	TGTGCCAGCAGAAATAGCGGGGGGGCTTTCAACAATGAGCAGTTCTTC	CASRNSGGAFNNEQFF
TRBV19	.	TRBD2	TRBJ2-1	TGTGCCAGTAGTACCCGACTAGCGGGGGTTTTTGAGCAGTTCTTC	CASSTRLAGVFEQFF
TRBV9	.	.	TRBJ1-1	TGTGCCAGCAGCGTAGTTGACATCAACACTGAAGCTTTCTTT	CASSVVDINTEAFF